The present TCR beta chain was sequenced within a study of blood T cell repertoires in COVID-19. Study-wide background: Whether acute or convalescent, the COVID-19 samples came from the United States, Italy and Spain. Sources were T cells, B-cell-depleted T cells, or PBMCs; the material itself was cDNA or gDNA.

The germline gives CDR1 LGHNT, CDR2 FRNRAP. V was pared by 6 bases and J by 2 bases, with 5 bases of the junction left unmatched. The CDR3 sequence is 14 residues long. In the original analysis: Reference gene primers were amplified, and this amplification served to estimate nucleated cell counts. Method: immunoSEQ multiplex PCR; TCRdb's copy keeps in-frame clones and lacks some. The DNA was the basis for D and trimming; V, J and clone size are from that table. The data hold about 140,000 clones, with about 88% observed a single time. The sample taken for sequencing was peripheral blood. The receptor comes from a human donor in a cohort sampled during active COVID-19. The chain uses TRBV12-5 and TRBJ2-3; 7 nucleotides align to TRBD2. The DNA for the CDR3 is TGTGCTAGTGGCACCGGGACTACCACAGATACGCAGTATTTT. It codes for CASGTGTTTDTQYF.